These 15 T cell receptor beta chains share one sample of origin, sequenced in a study of blood T cells in healthy people across ages. Through a sample-barcoded 5' primer and a J-beta primer mix, a second PCR was run for roughly 6 to 12 cycles. TCRdb processed the 5' RACE reads anew with MiXCR; each CDR3 protein has one entry. Of some 640,000 distinct CDR3 sequences in the sample, about 28% were seen once. Input material: blood. The receptors originated from a woman of 80 years or more in good health.

Only a few counts were recorded for this clonotype. The genes are TRBV6-1 and TRBJ2-1; 8 bases agree with TRBD1. With V trimmed by 2 bases and J by 3 bases, 6 bases remained unmatched. Germline loops: CDR1 MNHNS, CDR2 SASEGT. The CDR3 loop spans 16 amino acids. Here the CDR3 reads CASSERTGSLYNEQFF. DNA for the CDR3: TGTGCCAGCAGTGAAAGGACAGGGTCCCTCTACAATGAGCAGTTCTTC.

This clonotype was recorded at least ten times. The chain is built from TRBV10-3 and TRBJ1-5, with D possibly matching TRBD1 (6 bases). V was cut by 10 bases and J by 2 bases, with 18 bases left in between. Germline loops: CDR1 ENHRY, CDR2 SYGVKD. The CDR3 loop spans 15 amino acids. CDR3 bases: TGTGCCACGGGGGGGGCGACGGGGGGCAATCAGCCCCAGCATTTT. The encoded protein is CATGGATGGNQPQHF.

The chain is built from TRBV29-1 and TRBJ1-3; D is unclear. V lost 3 bases and J 8 bases, leaving 8 bases between the germline ends. CDR1 is SQVTM and CDR2 is ANQGSEA in the germline V gene. The CDR3 runs to 11 residues. The CDR3 sequence is CSVDSADTIYF. The CDR3 DNA is TGCAGCGTTGATTCCGCGGACACCATATATTTT.

This clonotype showed up just a few times. The chain couples TRBV14 to TRBJ2-3, with unresolved D. Germline V gene sequence: CDR1 SGHDN, CDR2 FVKESK. With 0 bases removed from V and 11 bases from J, the gap between germline ends came to 18 bases. The CDR3 sequence is 15 residues long. CDR3: CASSQDLGWLNQQYF. DNA of the CDR3: TGTGCCAGCAGCCAAGATCTGGGGTGGCTAAACCAGCAGTATTTT.

The chain recombines TRBV7-9 with TRBJ2-1; perhaps TRBD2 as D (6 bases). The CDR3 consists of 15 residues. Per germline, CDR1 SEHNR and CDR2 FQNEAQ (reference sequence). Trimming took 5 bases from V and 4 from J, leaving 15 bases between them. Written as DNA, the CDR3 is TGTGCCAGCAGCCTGGGGGGATTCCAATACAATGAGCAGTTCTTC. Its protein product is CASSLGGFQYNEQFF.

Of note for this clonotype: This may come from a read error, since a much larger clone is one base off. The gene calls are TRBV7-2 and TRBJ2-3, with 7 positions matching TRBD2. The CDR3 has 15 residues. Germline values: CDR1 SGHTA, CDR2 FQGNSA. The chain's CDR3 is CASSPWRGSTDTRYF. The CDR3 region has the DNA TGTGCCAGCAGCCCTTGGCGGGGGAGCACAGATACGCGGTATTTT.

This clonotype showed up just a few times. A read error may explain this, as a much larger clone is one base away. The chain joins TRBV14 to TRBJ2-5; D gene unclear. V lost 1 base, J lost 11 bases, and 14 bases lay in between. CDR3 length: 13 amino acids. Germline-derived CDR1 and CDR2 are SGHDN and FVKESK. In nucleotides, the CDR3 is TGTGCCAGCAGCCAAGGCGTTTCCAATGAGCAGTACTTC. This gives the protein CASSQGVSNEQYF.

In its sample, this clonotype was seen a few times. This chain connects TRBV4-1 to TRBJ2-7, with 11 bases that match TRBD2. V was pared by 5 bases and J by 4 bases, with 4 bases of the junction left unmatched. Germline V lookup: CDR1 MGHRA, CDR2 YSYEKL. This CDR3 comprises 14 residues. DNA for the CDR3: TGCGCCAGCAGCGAGACTAGCGGGGAGTACGAGCAGTACTTC. Protein: CASSETSGEYEQYF.

V and J are TRBV29-1 and TRBJ1-5; the match to TRBD1 covers 7 bases. This CDR3 is built from 14 residues. Germline V gene data show CDR1 as SQVTM and CDR2 as ANQGSEA. Trimming cost V 7 bases and J 5 bases; bases outside gene matches: 11. The DNA for the CDR3 is TGCAGCGCCACTACGGACAGGCTATATCAGCCCCAGCATTTT. It specifies CSATTDRLYQPQHF.

This clonotype was observed many times. The chain joins TRBV5-1 to TRBJ2-7; weak D call: TRBD1 (6 bases). CDR3 length: 15 residues. From germline, CDR1 is SGHRS and CDR2 YFSETQ. The ends were cut back, 2 bases at V and 1 base at J, with 13 bases in the middle. In DNA form, the CDR3 reads TGCGCCAGCAGCTTCACGGGGACAACATCCTACGAGCAGTACTTC. The encoded protein is CASSFTGTTSYEQYF.

There are many counts of this clonotype. The rearrangement uses TRBV19 and TRBJ2-7; 10 nucleotides line up with TRBD2. CDR1 is LNHDA, CDR2 SQIVND, per germline (reference sequence). The V and J ends lost 4 bases and 2 bases, in that order; junction bases with no gene match: 11. This CDR3 is built from 17 residues. The CDR3 DNA follows: TGTGCCAGTAGTAACCCCTGGGCAGCGGGGGGGACCTACGAGCAGTACTTC. Protein: CASSNPWAAGGTYEQYF.

The chain combines TRBV2 with TRBJ1-6; D is perhaps TRBD1 (5 bases). V was cut by 4 bases and J by 10 bases, with 17 bases left in between. This CDR3 is built from 15 residues. Germline V lookup: CDR1 SNHLY, CDR2 FYNNEI. DNA of the CDR3: TGTGCCAGCAGTGGTGGGGACCGCGCATGGTCACCCCTCCACTTT. Translating gives CASSGGDRAWSPLHF.

This clonotype was seen at least ten times. The chain combines TRBV11-2 with TRBJ2-5, with TRBD2 matching 8 bases. CDR1 and CDR2 from the germline V gene are SGHAT and FQNNGV. This CDR3 region has 15 residues. J lost 4 bases, V lost 5 bases, and 9 bases had no gene match. CDR3 region: CASSLLPGGVETQYF. The DNA of the CDR3 is TGTGCCAGCAGCCTTCTCCCGGGGGGGGTAGAGACCCAGTACTTC.

The rearrangement uses TRBV28 and TRBJ2-1; tentative D call: TRBD1 (7 bases). The DNA end is a closer match to TRBJ2-7, so the J assignment may be wrong. There are 16 residues in the CDR3. Germline values: CDR1 MDHEN, CDR2 SYDVKM. This CDR3 is CASSFQQGGFYNEQYF. The CDR3 DNA sequence: TGTGCCAGCAGTTTCCAGCAGGGGGGTTTCTACAATGAGCAGTACTTC.

There are many counts of this clonotype. The gene calls are TRBV11-2 and TRBJ2-1; D uncertain. The V end was cut by 5 bases, the J end by 4 bases, with 18 bases between. Germline V gene sequence: CDR1 SGHAT, CDR2 FQNNGV. CDR3 length: 16 amino acids. The CDR3: CASSQAGGSSYNEQFF. The CDR3 region has the DNA TGTGCCAGCAGCCAGGCCGGTGGTAGTTCATACAATGAGCAGTTCTTC.